Following are 14 T cell receptor beta chains from one sample sequenced in a study of blood T cell repertoires in COVID-19. Only in-frame clones appear in the TCRdb table, and some are missing; sequencing was by immunoSEQ multiplex PCR. This sample yields over 250,000 clones, of which 75% to 90% are seen a single time; 6.3% belongs to the top ten. Source material: peripheral blood. The receptors derive from a woman aged 45-60 years with COVID-19, enrolled during active disease.

This chain uses TRBV1 with TRBJ2-3; TRBD2, the D gene given by the table, was not confirmed from the DNA. TRBV1 is a pseudogene. The CDR3 runs to 13 residues. CDR3 sequence (DNA): TGCACAAATGGACTAGCGGGACGAGATACGCAGTATTTT. It encodes CTNGLAGRDTQYF.

The CDR3: CASSRTGAGAEAFF. CDR3 nucleotide sequence: TGTGCCAGCTCACGAACAGGGGCGGGCGCTGAAGCTTTCTTT. The chain has TRBV18 and TRBJ1-1, with 7 nucleotides matching TRBD1. The germline CDR1 and CDR2 sequences are KGHSH and LQKENI. Unmatched junction bases numbered 8, after V lost 4 bases and J lost 6 bases. This CDR3 has 14 amino acids.

The chain couples TRBV7-2 to TRBJ2-1; 11 bases are shared with TRBD2. The germline gives CDR1 SGHTA, CDR2 FQGNSA. The CDR3 consists of 15 residues. V dropped 3 bases and J dropped 5; count of bases not matched to a gene: 3. The CDR3 is CASSLKLAGDNEQFF. CDR3 nucleotide sequence: TGTGCCAGCAGCTTGAAACTAGCGGGAGACAATGAGCAGTTCTTC.

This rearrangement joins TRBV6-6 to TRBJ2-1; TRBD1 aligns across 9 bases. Germline V gene lookup returns CDR1 MNHNY and CDR2 SVGAGI (reference sequence). J was trimmed by 7 bases and V by 2 bases; bases with no gene match: 3. There are 14 residues in the CDR3. The CDR3 spells CASSYDRGSNEQFF. CDR3 DNA: TGTGCCAGCAGTTACGACAGGGGGAGTAATGAGCAGTTCTTC.

The rearrangement links TRBV6-5 to TRBJ2-1; D might be TRBD1 (6 bases). This CDR3 is built from 14 residues. The germline V gene has CDR1 MNHEY and CDR2 SVGAGI. V lost 6 bases to trimming and J lost 3 bases, with 12 bases between them. The CDR3 here is CASRDWDNYNEQFF. As DNA, the CDR3 is TGTGCCAGCAGAGACTGGGACAACTACAATGAGCAGTTCTTC.

The chain carries TRBV29-1 and TRBJ1-2; 8 bases line up with TRBD1. The germline V gene encodes CDR1 SQVTM and CDR2 ANQGSEA. The CDR3 sequence is 14 residues long. With 2 bases clipped from V and 0 bases from J, the junction kept 2 bases outside the gene matches. CDR3 residues: CSVEPTGANYGYTF. In DNA, the CDR3 is TGCAGCGTTGAACCGACAGGGGCTAACTATGGCTACACCTTC.

This clone was found once. The chain employs TRBV19 and TRBJ1-5; the D gene is possibly TRBD1 (6 bases). The CDR3 contains 16 residues. Per germline, CDR1 LNHDA and CDR2 SQIVND (reference sequence). Trimming left V 3 bases short and J 6 bases short, with 18 bases between. The CDR3 spells CASSIGDITWGQPQHF. CDR3 sequence (DNA): TGTGCCAGTAGTATCGGGGACATCACATGGGGTCAGCCCCAGCATTTT.

V and J are TRBV14 and TRBJ2-7; 7 bases are a match to TRBD1. In germline, CDR1 is SGHDN, CDR2 FVKESK. This CDR3 region has 12 residues. V lost 6 bases, J lost 4 bases, and 3 bases stayed unmatched. The CDR3 DNA follows: TGTGCCAGCAGTCGACAGGGTTACGAGCAGTACTTC. Its protein product is CASSRQGYEQYF.

In nucleotides, the CDR3 is TGTGCCAGCAGCTTGCGACAGGGGACTATCTATGGCTACACCTTC. This codes for CASSLRQGTIYGYTF. The chain employs TRBV5-4 and TRBJ1-2; 8 bases fit TRBD1. J lost 4 bases, V lost 1 base, and 6 bases had no gene match. Germline V gene data show CDR1 as SGHNT and CDR2 as YYREEE (reference sequence). There are 15 residues in the CDR3. The variable domain in full, with the rest retrieved from reference TRBV5-4 and TRBJ1-2, is ETGVTQSPTHLIKTRGQQVTLRCSSQSGHNTVSWYQQALGQGPQFIFQYYREEENGRGNFPPRFSGLQFPNYSSELNVNALELDDSALYLCASSLRQGTIYGYTFGSGTRLTVV.

The chain employs TRBV3-1 (or the pseudogene TRBV3-2) and TRBJ2-1, with TRBD1 matching 11 bases. Looked up from germline, CDR1 is LGHDT and CDR2 is YNNKEL (reference sequence). Unmatched junction bases numbered 7, after V lost 5 bases and J lost 7 bases. This CDR3 comprises 15 residues. CDR3 nucleotide sequence: TGTGCCAGCAGCTACGGGACAGGGGGTGGGAATGAGCAGTTCTTC. Its translation is CASSYGTGGGNEQFF.

The chain joins TRBV5-6 to TRBJ1-2; D not certain. V lost 0 bases, J lost 0 bases, and 3 bases lay in between. CDR1 and CDR2 (germline): SGHDT, YYEEEE. The CDR3 is 13 residues long. DNA for the CDR3: TGTGCCAGCAGCTTGGACACTAACTATGGCTACACCTTC. This codes for CASSLDTNYGYTF.

This rearrangement joins TRBV5-6 to TRBJ2-1; 11 bases align to TRBD1. Trimming removed 4 bases from V and 6 bases from J; junction bases left unmatched: 6. CDR3 length: 15 residues. Germline values: CDR1 SGHDT, CDR2 YYEEEE. The CDR3 protein is CASSQGQGAFNEQFF. The CDR3 bases are TGTGCCAGCAGCCAAGGACAGGGGGCGTTCAATGAGCAGTTCTTC.

V and J are TRBV29-1 and TRBJ2-1, with 11 bases matching TRBD2. CDR1 and CDR2 from the germline V gene are SQVTM and ANQGSEA. The CDR3 is 15 residues long. J lost 5 bases, V lost 5 bases, and 8 bases had no gene match. The CDR3 sequence: CSVLGLAGDDNEQFF. In nucleotides, the CDR3 is TGCAGCGTTCTCGGACTAGCGGGTGATGACAATGAGCAGTTCTTC.

The chain uses TRBV5-1 and TRBJ2-1; D remains ambiguous. The CDR3 is 15 amino acids. CDR1 is SGHRS, CDR2 YFSETQ, per germline. V was trimmed by 1 base and J by 0 bases, leaving 8 bases between them. CDR3 DNA sequence: TGCGCCAGCAGCTTGCCGCGCGGCTCCTACAATGAGCAGTTCTTC. The encoded protein is CASSLPRGSYNEQFF.